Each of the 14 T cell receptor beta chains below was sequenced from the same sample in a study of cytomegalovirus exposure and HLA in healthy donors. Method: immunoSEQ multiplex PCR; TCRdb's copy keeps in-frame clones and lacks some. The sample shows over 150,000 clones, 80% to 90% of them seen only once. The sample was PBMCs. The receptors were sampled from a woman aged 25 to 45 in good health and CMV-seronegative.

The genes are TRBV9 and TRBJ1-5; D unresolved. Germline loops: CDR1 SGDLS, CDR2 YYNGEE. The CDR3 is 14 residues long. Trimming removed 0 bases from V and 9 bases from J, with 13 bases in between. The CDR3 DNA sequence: TGTGCCAGCAGCGTAGCTTCCGGCTTTGGGCCCCAGCATTTT. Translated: CASSVASGFGPQHF.

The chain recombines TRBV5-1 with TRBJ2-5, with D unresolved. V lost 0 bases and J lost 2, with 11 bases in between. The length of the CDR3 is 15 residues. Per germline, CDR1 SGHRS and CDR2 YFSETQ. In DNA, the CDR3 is TGCGCCAGCAGCTTGGGCCTCACGCTACAAGAGACCCAGTACTTC. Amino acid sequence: CASSLGLTLQETQYF.

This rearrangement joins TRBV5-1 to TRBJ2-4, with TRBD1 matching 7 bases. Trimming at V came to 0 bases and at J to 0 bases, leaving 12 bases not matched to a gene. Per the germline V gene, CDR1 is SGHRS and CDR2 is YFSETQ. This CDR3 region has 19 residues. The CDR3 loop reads CASSLGKGQPNLAKNIQYF. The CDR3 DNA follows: TGCGCCAGCAGCTTGGGGAAGGGACAGCCTAATCTAGCCAAAAACATTCAGTACTTC.

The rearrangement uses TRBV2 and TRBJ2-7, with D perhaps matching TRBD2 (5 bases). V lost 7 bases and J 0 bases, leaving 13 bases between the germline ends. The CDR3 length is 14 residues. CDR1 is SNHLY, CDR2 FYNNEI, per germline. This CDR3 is CASTTDWSSYEQYF. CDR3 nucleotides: TGTGCCAGCACAACGGACTGGAGCTCCTACGAGCAGTACTTC.

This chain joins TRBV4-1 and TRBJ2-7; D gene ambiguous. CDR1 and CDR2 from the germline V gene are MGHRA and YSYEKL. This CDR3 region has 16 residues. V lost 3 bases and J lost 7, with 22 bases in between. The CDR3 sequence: CASSQPDPQRLGEQYF. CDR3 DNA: TGCGCCAGCAGCCAGCCAGATCCCCAGCGACTGGGAGAGCAGTACTTC.

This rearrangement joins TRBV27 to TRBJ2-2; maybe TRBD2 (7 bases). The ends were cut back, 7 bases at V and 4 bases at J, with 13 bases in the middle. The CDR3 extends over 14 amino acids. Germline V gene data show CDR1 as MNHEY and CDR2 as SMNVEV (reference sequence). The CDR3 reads CASNPRGATGELFF. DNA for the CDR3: TGTGCCAGCAACCCTCGGGGGGCCACCGGGGAGCTGTTTTTT.

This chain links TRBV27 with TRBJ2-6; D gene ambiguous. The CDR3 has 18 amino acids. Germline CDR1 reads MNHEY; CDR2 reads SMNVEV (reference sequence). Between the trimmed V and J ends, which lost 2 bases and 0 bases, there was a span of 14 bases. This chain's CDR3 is CASSLSAYSISGANVLTF. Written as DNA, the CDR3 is TGTGCCAGCAGTTTAAGCGCCTACTCAATCTCTGGGGCCAACGTCCTGACTTTC.

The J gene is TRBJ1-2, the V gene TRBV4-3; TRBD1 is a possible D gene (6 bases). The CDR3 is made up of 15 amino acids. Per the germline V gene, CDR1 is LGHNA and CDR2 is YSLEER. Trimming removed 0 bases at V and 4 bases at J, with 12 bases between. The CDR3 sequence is CASSQELTGGYGYTF. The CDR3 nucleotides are TGCGCCAGCAGCCAAGAGCTGACAGGCGGCTATGGCTACACCTTC.

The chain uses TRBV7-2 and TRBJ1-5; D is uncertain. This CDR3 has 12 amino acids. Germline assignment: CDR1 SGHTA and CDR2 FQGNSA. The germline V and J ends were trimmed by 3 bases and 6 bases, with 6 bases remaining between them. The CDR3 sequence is CASSLRGQPQHF. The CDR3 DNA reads TGTGCCAGCAGCTTGCGCGGTCAGCCCCAGCATTTT.

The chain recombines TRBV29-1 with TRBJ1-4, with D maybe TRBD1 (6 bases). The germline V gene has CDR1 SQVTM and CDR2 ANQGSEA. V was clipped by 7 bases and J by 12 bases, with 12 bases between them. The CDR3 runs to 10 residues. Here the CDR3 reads CSAREGELFF. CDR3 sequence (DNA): TGCAGCGCCCGCGAGGGGGAACTGTTTTTT.

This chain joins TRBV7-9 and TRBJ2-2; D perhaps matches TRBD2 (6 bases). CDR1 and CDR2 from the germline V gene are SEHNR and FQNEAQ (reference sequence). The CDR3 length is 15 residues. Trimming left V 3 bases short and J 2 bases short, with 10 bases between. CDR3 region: CASSFFGGNTGELFF. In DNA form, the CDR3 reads TGTGCCAGCAGCTTCTTCGGGGGTAACACCGGGGAGCTGTTTTTT.

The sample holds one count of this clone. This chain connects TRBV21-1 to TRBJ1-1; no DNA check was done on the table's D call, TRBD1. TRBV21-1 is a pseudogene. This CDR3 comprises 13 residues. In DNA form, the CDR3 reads TGTGCCAGCAGCAACCCAGGGAACACTGAAGCTTTCTTT. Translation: CASSNPGNTEAFF.

Here the CDR3 reads CASRDGPYEQYF. CDR3 nucleotides: TGTGCCAGCAGGGACGGACCCTACGAGCAGTACTTC. This sequence joins TRBV27 and TRBJ2-7; no clear D. V was pared by 6 bases and J by 2 bases, with 8 bases between. CDR3 length: 12 amino acids. Germline CDR1 and CDR2: MNHEY and SMNVEV (reference sequence).

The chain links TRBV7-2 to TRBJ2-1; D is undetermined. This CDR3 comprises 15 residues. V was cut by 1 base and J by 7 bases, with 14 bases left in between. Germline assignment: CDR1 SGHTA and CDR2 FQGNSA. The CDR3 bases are TGTGCCAGCAGCTTAGAGAGGCGCTTGCTGAATGAGCAGTTCTTC. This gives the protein CASSLERRLLNEQFF.